The 24 T cell receptor beta chains below all came from one sample that was sequenced in a study of T cells after yellow fever vaccination. In TCRdb, the 5' RACE reads were re-called with MiXCR into one record per CDR3 protein. The sample lists fewer than 450,000 distinct CDR3 sequences, approximately 4.2% occurring once. Here the sequenced sample was PBMCs, taken 5 days after the yellow fever booster vaccination. The source of these receptors is a man aged 18-30 years who received the YFV17D yellow fever vaccine.

V usage is TRBV7-2 and J usage is TRBJ2-3; TRBD2 aligns across 12 bases. J lost 6 bases, V lost 6 bases, and 7 bases had no gene match. This CDR3 spans 15 amino acids. Germline CDR1 SGHTA, CDR2 FQGNSA. The CDR3 sequence is CASRWTSGEADTQYF. In nucleotides, the CDR3 is TGTGCCAGCAGATGGACTAGCGGGGAGGCCGATACGCAGTATTTT.

Many counts were recorded for this clonotype. CDR3: CASSQAGYEQYF. CDR3 DNA: TGCGCCAGCAGCCAAGCGGGCTACGAGCAGTACTTC. V is TRBV4-1 and J is TRBJ2-7; D unclear. The ends were cut back, 1 base at V and 3 bases at J, with 4 bases in the middle. Germline V CDR1 and CDR2: MGHRA, YSYEKL. The CDR3 runs 12 residues.

In its sample, this clonotype was seen a few times. The chain couples TRBV5-4 to TRBJ2-6, with D possibly matching TRBD1 (5 bases). V lost 0 bases and J lost 1, with 11 bases in between. Germline V lookup: CDR1 SGHNT, CDR2 YYREEE (reference sequence). The CDR3 loop spans 17 amino acids. The CDR3 DNA is TGTGCCAGCAGCTTGGAACAGGACATATCTGGGGCCAACGTCCTGACTTTC. As protein: CASSLEQDISGANVLTF.

This rearrangement joins TRBV19 to TRBJ1-1; D is possibly TRBD1 (6 bases). CDR3 length equals 13 residues. Germline lookup yields CDR1 LNHDA and CDR2 SQIVND (reference sequence). V was shortened by 3 bases and J by 5 bases, with 10 bases between the two germline ends. The CDR3 nucleotides read TGTGCCAGTAGTATCCAGGGGAGAACTGAAGCTTTCTTT. Translation gives CASSIQGRTEAFF.

This clonotype has a handful of counts. This chain joins TRBV5-1 and TRBJ2-5; TRBD1 aligns across 7 bases. The J segment lost 3 bases and the V segment lost 3 bases, leaving 8 bases of the junction unmatched. Germline V gives CDR1 SGHRS, CDR2 YFSETQ. The CDR3 is 15 amino acids. The chain's CDR3 is CASSSGVGQKETQYF. In DNA form, the CDR3 reads TGCGCCAGCAGCTCTGGAGTGGGACAGAAAGAGACCCAGTACTTC.

This chain uses TRBV4-2 with TRBJ1-4; D unclear. The CDR3 extends over 17 amino acids. CDR1 and CDR2 (germline): LGHNA, YNFKEQ. V lost 1 base, J lost 0 bases, and 12 bases lay in between. The CDR3 DNA follows: TGTGCCAGCAGCCAAGCGGAGGGCGCTCCAACTAATGAAAAACTGTTTTTT. It translates to CASSQAEGAPTNEKLFF.

This clonotype was observed a handful of times. CDR3 sequence reads: CASSPRAGGGYGYTF. For the CDR3, the DNA is TGTGCCAGCAGCCCCCGGGCAGGAGGGGGCTATGGCTACACCTTC. The chain links TRBV7-8 to TRBJ1-2, with D tentatively TRBD1 (6 bases). Germline V gives CDR1 SGHVS, CDR2 FQNEAQ. This CDR3 comprises 15 residues. V gave up 5 bases and J gave up 4 bases, with 17 bases separating them.

This clonotype was recorded at least ten times. The chain recombines TRBV10-3 with TRBJ2-1; 10 bases line up with TRBD2. Germline CDR1 ENHRY, CDR2 SYGVKD. CDR3 length: 15 amino acids. After removal of 4 bases from V and 5 bases from J, the junction contained 5 bases not matched to a gene. The CDR3 DNA reads as TGTGCCATCAGTGGGCTAGCGGGGGTTCACAATGAGCAGTTCTTC. Its protein product is CAISGLAGVHNEQFF.

This clonotype was recorded at least ten times. CDR3 sequence reads: CASSVGSQGSYEQYF. The CDR3 coding sequence is TGTGCCAGCAGCGTAGGATCGCAGGGGTCGTACGAGCAGTACTTC. The chain is built from TRBV9 and TRBJ2-7, with a tentative D call TRBD1 (6 bases). The CDR3 is 15 amino acids. Germline V gene lookup returns CDR1 SGDLS and CDR2 YYNGEE. V lost 0 bases and J 4 bases, leaving 14 bases between the germline ends.

The chain couples TRBV27 to TRBJ1-2; D gene unclear. Germline loops: CDR1 MNHEY, CDR2 SMNVEV (reference sequence). Trimming shortened V by 2 bases and J by 3 bases, and 13 bases separated the two germline ends. The CDR3 has 15 residues. In nucleotides, the CDR3 is TGTGCCAGCAGTTTACCCGGGGTGGGGTACTATGGCTACACCTTC. Translating gives CASSLPGVGYYGYTF.

This clonotype was recorded many times. The chain recombines TRBV5-1 with TRBJ2-5; D unclear. This CDR3 contains 16 residues. Germline V gives CDR1 SGHRS, CDR2 YFSETQ. V shed 6 bases and J shed 0 bases, with 18 bases lying between them. The CDR3: CASIFDQTTNQETQYF. CDR3 DNA sequence: TGCGCCAGCATCTTTGACCAAACCACCAACCAAGAGACCCAGTACTTC. Variable domain in full (rest from reference TRBV5-1 and TRBJ2-5): KAGVTQTPRYLIKTRGQQVTLSCSPISGHRSVSWYQQTPGQGLQFLFEYFSETQRNKGNFPGRFSGRQFSNSRSEMNVSTLELGDSALYLCASIFDQTTNQETQYFGPGTRLLVL.

Many counts were recorded for this clonotype. The CDR3 is CASSYGLGNTEAFF. The DNA for the CDR3 is TGTGCCAGCAGTTACGGGCTAGGGAACACTGAAGCTTTCTTT. The genes are TRBV6-5 and TRBJ1-1; D unclear. The germline V and J ends were trimmed by 2 bases and 1 base, with 8 bases remaining between them. CDR1 MNHEY and CDR2 SVGAGI come from the germline V gene. CDR3 size: 14 residues.

V and J are TRBV5-5 and TRBJ1-3; D is ambiguous. The CDR3 is 15 amino acids. The V gene lost 1 base and the J gene lost 2 bases, with 10 bases spanning the gap. The germline V gene encodes CDR1 SGHKS and CDR2 YYEKEE (reference sequence). The CDR3 protein is CASSLMGATGNTIYF. In DNA, the CDR3 is TGTGCCAGCAGCTTGATGGGCGCGACTGGAAACACCATATATTTT.

This clonotype was picked up many times. The chain joins TRBV7-3 to TRBJ2-2; D not resolved. Germline assignment: CDR1 SGHTA and CDR2 FQGTGA. V shed 4 bases and J shed 3 bases, with 3 bases lying between them. The CDR3 runs 12 residues. CDR3 DNA: TGTGCCAGCAGCTCGTACACCGGGGAGCTGTTTTTT. Residues: CASSSYTGELFF.

V usage is TRBV28 and J usage is TRBJ2-7, with D perhaps assigned TRBD1 or TRBD2 (6 bases each). The CDR3 runs 13 residues. Germline V lookup: CDR1 MDHEN, CDR2 SYDVKM. The CDR3 is CASSFLGGYEQFV. CDR3 coding DNA: TGTGCCAGCAGTTTTCTGGGGGGCTACGAGCAGTTCGTC.

This clonotype has a count of ten or more. V is TRBV7-9 and J is TRBJ1-2, with 9 bases identical to TRBD1. This CDR3 is built from 14 residues. Per germline, CDR1 SEHNR and CDR2 FQNEAQ (reference sequence). V lost 5 bases to trimming and J lost 4 bases; unmatched junction nucleotides: 5. The CDR3 DNA reads TGTGCCAGCAGCCCCGGGACAGGGACCTATGGCTACACCTTC. It yields the protein CASSPGTGTYGYTF.

This clonotype has at least ten counts. This chain links TRBV4-3 with TRBJ2-5; D may be TRBD1 (6 bases). Germline CDR1 is LGHNA and CDR2 is YSLEER. V was shortened by 4 bases and J by 7 bases, with 13 bases between the two germline ends. The CDR3 consists of 13 residues. The CDR3 DNA reads as TGCGCCAGCAGCCTCACGGACAGTGGGACCCAGTACTTC. Protein product: CASSLTDSGTQYF.

J is TRBJ2-1 and V is TRBV19, with 9 bases matching TRBD1. In germline, CDR1 is LNHDA, CDR2 SQIVND (reference sequence). There are 12 residues in the CDR3. Trimming at V came to 8 bases and at J to 8 bases, leaving 4 bases not matched to a gene. Here the CDR3 DNA reads TGTGCCAGTTCCGGGACAGGGTATGAGCAGTTCTTC. Encoded protein: CASSGTGYEQFF.

This clonotype has a handful of counts. The rearrangement uses TRBV5-1 and TRBJ1-5; no reliable D call. Germline values: CDR1 SGHRS, CDR2 YFSETQ. The V end was cut by 0 bases, the J end by 8 bases, with 12 bases between. The CDR3 sequence is 14 residues long. The DNA of the CDR3 is TGCGCCAGCAGCTTGGGGTGGGGATCTGAGCCCCAGCATTTT. This encodes CASSLGWGSEPQHF.

This clonotype was counted many times. The CDR3 spells CASTYDSTDYGYTF. The CDR3 DNA is TGTGCCAGCACCTATGACAGTACTGACTATGGCTACACCTTC. The chain links TRBV12-3 or TRBV12-4 to TRBJ1-2; D is perhaps TRBD1 (5 bases). Trimming removed 7 bases at V and 3 bases at J, with 15 bases between. The CDR3 contains 14 residues.

The chain is built from TRBV24-1 and TRBJ2-2, with 14 bases aligning to TRBD2. V dropped 2 bases and J dropped 9; count of bases not matched to a gene: 16. This CDR3 spans 20 amino acids. Germline V gives CDR1 KGHDR, CDR2 SFDVKD. The CDR3 spells CATSDSYPSGTSGGTRELFF. The CDR3 DNA reads as TGTGCCACCAGTGATTCTTATCCCTCCGGGACTAGCGGGGGAACCAGGGAGCTGTTTTTT.

There are a few counts of this clonotype. The V and J genes are TRBV7-6 and TRBJ1-2; TRBD1 aligns across 7 bases. J was trimmed by 8 bases and V by 6 bases; bases with no gene match: 9. The CDR3 consists of 13 residues. Germline loops: CDR1 SGHVS, CDR2 FNYEAQ. This CDR3 reads CASSLTGTRGYTF. As DNA, the CDR3 is TGTGCCAGCAGTTTGACAGGGACAAGGGGCTACACCTTC.

This clonotype was seen ten or more times. The rearrangement uses TRBV29-1 and TRBJ2-2, with D perhaps TRBD2 (6 bases). Per the germline V gene, CDR1 is SQVTM and CDR2 is ANQGSEA. The CDR3 is made up of 15 amino acids. The V end lost 3 bases, the J end lost 5 bases, and 16 bases lay between the germline ends. The CDR3 protein is CSVELGSGRTGELFF. CDR3 sequence (DNA): TGCAGCGTTGAGTTGGGTAGCGGAAGGACCGGGGAGCTGTTTTTT.

The sample holds many counts of this clonotype. V is TRBV20-1 and J is TRBJ2-5; D is unresolved. This CDR3 spans 17 amino acids. Trimming left V 1 base short and J 4 bases short, with 22 bases between. From germline, CDR1 is DFQATT and CDR2 SNEGSKA (reference sequence). The CDR3, as DNA: TGCAGTGCTAGAGTCAAAAGTCGGGCATTAGTCTCAGAGACCCAGTACTTC. Its translation: CSARVKSRALVSETQYF.